These 15 T cell receptor beta chains share one sample of origin, sequenced in a study of blood T cell repertoires in COVID-19. Clones were sequenced by immunoSEQ multiplex PCR, and TCRdb holds only the in-frame ones, with some missing. The sample has 250,000 to 350,000 clones; 70% to 85% are singletons. The sample taken for sequencing was peripheral blood. These receptors came from a human donor with COVID-19, enrolled during active disease. The donor label of this sample is uncertain.

This chain connects TRBV19 to TRBJ2-1; TRBD2 aligns across 7 bases. Germline assignment: CDR1 LNHDA and CDR2 SQIVND (reference sequence). V dropped 5 bases and J dropped 1; count of bases not matched to a gene: 2. The CDR3 is 14 residues long. The CDR3 here is CASSRRESYNEQFF. Here the CDR3 DNA reads TGTGCCAGTAGTCGGCGGGAGTCCTACAATGAGCAGTTCTTC.

The V call is TRBV25-1, the J call TRBJ1-2; D is unresolved. The V gene's germline CDR1 is MGHDK and CDR2 SYGVNS. Trimming shortened V by 6 bases and J by 5 bases, and 10 bases separated the two germline ends. CDR3 length: 12 residues. CDR3 coding DNA: TGTGCCAGCAGCCCGGGTAGATATGGCTACACCTTC. Protein product: CASSPGRYGYTF.

A single count supports this clone. The chain carries TRBV3-1 (or the pseudogene TRBV3-2) and TRBJ2-7; unclear D gene. This CDR3 has 11 residues. The germline V and J ends were trimmed by 3 bases and 2 bases, with 2 bases remaining between them. In germline, CDR1 is LGHDT, CDR2 YNNKEL (reference sequence). The CDR3 coding sequence is TGTGCCAGCAGCCATACCTACGAGCAGTACTTC. Translation gives CASSHTYEQYF.

This sequence joins TRBV2 and TRBJ2-5; tentatively, D is TRBD1 (6 bases). The germline V and J ends were trimmed by 5 bases and 4 bases, with 17 bases remaining between them. Germline V gene lookup returns CDR1 SNHLY and CDR2 FYNNEI. The CDR3 is made up of 15 amino acids. CDR3 residues: CASSSRLGAPETQYF. DNA for the CDR3: TGTGCCAGCAGTTCTCGACTGGGGGCGCCAGAGACCCAGTACTTC.

This chain uses TRBV29-1 with TRBJ2-7; 7 bases are shared with TRBD2. V lost 3 bases and J lost 4; bases outside the gene matches: 6. The CDR3 is made up of 13 amino acids. Germline CDR1 SQVTM, CDR2 ANQGSEA. CDR3 nucleotide sequence: TGCAGCGTTGATAACGCTAGCGGATACGAGCAGTACTTC. It yields the protein CSVDNASGYEQYF.

The rearrangement links TRBV19 to TRBJ2-7, with D possibly matching TRBD2 (5 bases). The CDR3 consists of 13 residues. The germline V gene has CDR1 LNHDA and CDR2 SQIVND (reference sequence). Trimming took 4 bases from V and 7 from J, leaving 14 bases between them. CDR3 bases: TGTGCCAGTAGTACCCCTGCCGGAGGTGAGCAGTACTTC. Translated, it gives CASSTPAGGEQYF.

As regards this clone: With a much larger clone just one base away, this may be a read error. The chain is built from TRBV4-2 and TRBJ1-1; D gene unclear. Trimming took off 0 bases at V and 1 base at J, with 6 bases between the two ends. Per germline, CDR1 LGHNA and CDR2 YNFKEQ. The CDR3 loop spans 14 amino acids. CDR3 protein: CASSQDRGNTEAFF. CDR3 sequence (DNA): TGTGCCAGCAGCCAAGATCGGGGGAACACTGAAGCTTTCTTT.

The chain uses TRBV5-1 and TRBJ2-5; D tentatively reads TRBD1 or TRBD2 (6 bases each). The germline V gene has CDR1 SGHRS and CDR2 YFSETQ. The V gene lost 4 bases and the J gene lost 5 bases, with 18 bases spanning the gap. This CDR3 contains 15 residues. The CDR3 nucleotides are TGCGCCAGCAGCGTGGGGGGCGACCCCGTGGAGACCCAGTACTTC. It yields the protein CASSVGGDPVETQYF.

The chain couples TRBV28 to TRBJ2-7, with 16 bases identical to TRBD2. V dropped 5 bases and J dropped 4; count of bases not matched to a gene: 5. CDR1 and CDR2 from the germline V gene are MDHEN and SYDVKM. The length of the CDR3 is 16 residues. The CDR3 reads CASSLPGLAGGYEQYF. As DNA, the CDR3 is TGTGCCAGCAGTCTACCGGGACTAGCGGGAGGGTACGAGCAGTACTTC.

J is TRBJ2-1 and V is TRBV4-2; TRBD2 agrees at 10 bases. The germline gives CDR1 LGHNA, CDR2 YNFKEQ. This CDR3 has 16 amino acids. The J segment lost 8 bases and the V segment lost 2 bases, leaving 9 bases of the junction unmatched. This CDR3 is CASSQQVRLAGDEQFF. The CDR3 DNA follows: TGTGCCAGCAGCCAACAAGTGCGCCTAGCGGGAGATGAGCAGTTCTTC.

The chain employs TRBV19 and TRBJ1-1; D is unresolved. The V gene lost 7 bases and the J gene lost 0 bases, with 12 bases spanning the gap. Germline V gene data show CDR1 as LNHDA and CDR2 as SQIVND (reference sequence). The CDR3 totals 14 residues. The CDR3 nucleotides are TGTGCCAGTAAAGACATAGACCTGAACACTGAAGCTTTCTTT. Its protein is CASKDIDLNTEAFF.

V and J are TRBV23-1 and TRBJ2-3; no definite D call. TRBV23-1 is sorted into the ORF group, with uncertain function. Trimming removed 4 bases from V and 1 base from J, with 9 bases in between. The CDR3 is 14 amino acids. The CDR3 DNA is TGCGCCAGCAGTCGGCGCGGATGCACAGATACGCAGTATTTT. Its translation is CASSRRGCTDTQYF.

The chain has TRBV7-3 and TRBJ2-1, with 13 bases aligning to TRBD2. Germline CDR1 and CDR2: SGHTA and FQGTGA. The V and J ends lost 0 bases and 5 bases, in that order; junction bases with no gene match: 7. This CDR3 region has 18 residues. The CDR3 DNA follows: TGTGCCAGCAGCTTAACACCCCAACTAGCGGGAGGGGACAATGAGCAGTTCTTC. Translated, it gives CASSLTPQLAGGDNEQFF.

This clone has just a few counts. The chain recombines TRBV2 with TRBJ2-5, with D perhaps matching TRBD1 (6 bases). The CDR3 is 15 amino acids. V gave up 8 bases and J gave up 5 bases, with 21 bases separating them. From germline, CDR1 is SNHLY and CDR2 FYNNEI. The CDR3 here is CASSLLRGSAETQYF. The CDR3 DNA is TGTGCCAGCTCCCTGTTAAGGGGGAGTGCGGAGACCCAGTACTTC.

The V call is TRBV19, the J call TRBJ2-2; weak D call: TRBD1 (6 bases). Looked up from germline, CDR1 is LNHDA and CDR2 is SQIVND (reference sequence). The CDR3 covers 16 residues. Trimming took 6 bases from V and 5 from J, leaving 19 bases between them. The CDR3: CASRPAGQLETGELFF. For the CDR3, the DNA is TGTGCCAGTAGGCCCGCCGGACAGCTGGAGACCGGGGAGCTGTTTTTT.